Below, one T cell receptor (beta chain) is given with its context. This clonotype occurred a few times. The antigen it recognizes is unknown. It has no much larger one-base neighbor in the sample; base qualities were not kept. The reads were generated on an Illumina HiSeq 1500. The raw public reads went through TCRdb reprocessing: fastp at Q25, MiXCR clone calling, in-frame beta chains kept. Each record represents a unique CDR3 protein, reported with the most common genes and DNA among its rows. For this sample there are roughly 720,000 distinct CDR3 sequences; approximately 34% appear just once. The top ten clonotypes cover roughly 2.8% of the sample. This record belongs to a study of T cell repertoires in cytomegalovirus infection (dated by TCRdb to 2018 to 2020). Turning to the overall study: Donor HLA type was relevant to the analysis, as public TCR beta signatures indicated carriage of CMV infection together with the matching HLA type. General conclusions and limits of the study: In both this cohort and an independent cohort of 352 donors, the cumulative frequency of public TCR beta family members distinguished carriers of CMV infection plus the relevant HLA type. The ex vivo response was dominated by HLA-C-restricted CMV-specific TCR beta clonotypes, which also provided the single most frequent clonotype in two of eight donors.

The material sequenced was PBMCs. The clonotype comes from a human donor in good health (CMV status not recorded). Some clones in this sample may be carry-over from other donors' samples.

DNA sequence: TGTGCCAGCAGTGCAGTTGGGTCTCCTGGGGCCAACGTCCTGACTTTC. Its protein product is CASSAVGSPGANVLTF. The V and J segments used are TRBV6-4 and TRBJ2-6; the D gene cannot be resolved reliably. Via the germline V gene, CDR1 is MRHNA and CDR2 SNTAGT. V is reduced by 4 bases and J by 2 bases, leaving a spacing of 12 bases between them. The CDR3 measures 16 amino acids from cysteine to phenylalanine. Only the CDR3 DNA stays, 48 bases, in frame from base 1.